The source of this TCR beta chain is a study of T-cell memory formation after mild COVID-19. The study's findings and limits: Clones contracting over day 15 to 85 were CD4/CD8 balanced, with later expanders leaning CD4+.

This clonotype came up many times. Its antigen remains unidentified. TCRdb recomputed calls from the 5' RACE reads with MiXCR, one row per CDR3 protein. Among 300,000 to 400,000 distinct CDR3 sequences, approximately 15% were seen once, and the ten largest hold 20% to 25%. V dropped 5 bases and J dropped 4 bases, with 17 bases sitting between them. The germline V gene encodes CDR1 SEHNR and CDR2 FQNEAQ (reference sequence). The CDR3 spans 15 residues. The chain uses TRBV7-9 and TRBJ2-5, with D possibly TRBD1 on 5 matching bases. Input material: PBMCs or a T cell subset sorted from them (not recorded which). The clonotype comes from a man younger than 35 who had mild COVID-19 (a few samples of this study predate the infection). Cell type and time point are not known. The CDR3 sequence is CASSRVLGQGETQYF. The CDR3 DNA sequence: TGTGCCAGCAGCCGCGTCCTCGGGCAGGGAGAGACCCAGTACTTC.